These 14 T cell receptor beta chains originate from one sample sequenced in a study of blood T cell repertoires in COVID-19. Assay: immunoSEQ multiplex PCR; the TCRdb copy retains only in-frame clones and omits some. In the table there are 500,000 to 600,000 clones, less than 90% of which are singletons. Sequenced input: peripheral blood. The receptor source for this set is a woman between 50 and 59 years old with COVID-19, enrolled during active disease.

This rearrangement joins TRBV5-1 to TRBJ2-2, with 7 bases lining up with TRBD1. V lost 3 bases and J lost 0; bases outside the gene matches: 5. Germline CDR1 reads SGHRS; CDR2 reads YFSETQ. This CDR3 is 16 amino acids long. The CDR3 region is CASSSKGTANTGELFF. The CDR3 DNA follows: TGCGCCAGCAGCTCAAAAGGGACAGCGAACACCGGGGAGCTGTTTTTT. Looking up the rest from reference TRBV5-1 and TRBJ2-2 gives the full variable domain: KAGVTQTPRYLIKTRGQQVTLSCSPISGHRSVSWYQQTPGQGLQFLFEYFSETQRNKGNFPGRFSGRQFSNSRSEMNVSTLELGDSALYLCASSSKGTANTGELFFGEGSRLTVL.

This clone has more than one count but fewer than ten. This rearrangement joins TRBV27 to TRBJ1-5, with 9 bases identical to TRBD1. Per germline, CDR1 MNHEY and CDR2 SMNVEV (reference sequence). Unmatched junction bases numbered 6, after V lost 4 bases and J lost 2 bases. This CDR3 spans 16 amino acids. CDR3 sequence reads: CASSSRQGGGNQPQHF. As DNA, the CDR3 is TGTGCCAGCAGTTCTCGACAGGGGGGTGGCAATCAGCCCCAGCATTTT.

As for this clone: Other DNA sequences from this sample encode an identical CDR3 as well. The rearrangement joins TRBV5-1 to TRBJ1-1; D gene uncertain. Germline lookup yields CDR1 SGHRS and CDR2 YFSETQ. V dropped 0 bases and J dropped 4 bases, with 4 bases sitting between them. The CDR3 is made up of 12 amino acids. The DNA for the CDR3 is TGCGCCAGCAGCTTGGGGGCCACTGAAGCTTTCTTT. Its translation is CASSLGATEAFF.

The chain joins TRBV5-5 to TRBJ2-2; no reliable D call. Trimming took off 0 bases at V and 0 bases at J, with 9 bases between the two ends. CDR3 size: 16 residues. From germline, CDR1 is SGHKS and CDR2 YYEKEE (reference sequence). Here the CDR3 DNA reads TGTGCCAGCAGCTTGGAAGGCGGCCCGAACACCGGGGAGCTGTTTTTT. Translating it yields CASSLEGGPNTGELFF.

V is TRBV3-1 (or the pseudogene TRBV3-2) and J is TRBJ1-6; D gene ambiguous. The CDR3 covers 18 residues. V was clipped by 0 bases and J by 5 bases, with 17 bases between them. Germline V gives CDR1 LGHDT, CDR2 YNNKEL (reference sequence). In DNA, the CDR3 is TGTGCCAGCAGCCAAGATCCGGTTGAGGGCTTGAATAATTCACCCCTCCACTTT. This gives the protein CASSQDPVEGLNNSPLHF.

This clone has only a few counts. For the CDR3, the DNA is TGTGCCAGCAGTTCGTCGACAGGGTCGTACGAGCAGTACTTC. Translating gives CASSSSTGSYEQYF. This rearrangement joins TRBV6-2 or TRBV6-3 to TRBJ2-7; the match to TRBD1 covers 7 bases. Germline CDR1 and CDR2: MNHEY and SVGEGT. Losses at the gene ends were 4 bases for V and 4 bases for J; bases not matched to a gene: 7. This CDR3 contains 14 residues.

V is TRBV6-1 and J is TRBJ1-2, with D perhaps TRBD1 (6 bases). The CDR3 contains 13 residues. V was shortened by 3 bases and J by 7 bases, with 12 bases between the two germline ends. Germline lookup yields CDR1 MNHNS and CDR2 SASEGT. Here the CDR3 DNA reads TGTGCCAGCAGTGATACAGGGTGGCGTGGCTACACCTTC. Protein sequence: CASSDTGWRGYTF.

This sequence joins TRBV5-1 and TRBJ1-4; 8 positions match TRBD1. CDR1 and CDR2 (germline): SGHRS, YFSETQ. Trimming at V came to 3 bases and at J to 6 bases, leaving 7 bases not matched to a gene. The CDR3 sequence is 15 residues long. The CDR3 reads CASSWGDRSDEKLFF. CDR3 coding DNA: TGCGCCAGCAGCTGGGGGGACAGGAGCGATGAAAAACTGTTTTTT.

The chain employs TRBV5-1 and TRBJ1-3, with D perhaps TRBD1 (5 bases). Deletions cut 7 bases from V and 2 bases from J, with 25 bases between. The germline V gene has CDR1 SGHRS and CDR2 YFSETQ. The CDR3 consists of 18 residues. The CDR3: CASGLSPRGDPPGNTIYF. The CDR3 DNA follows: TGCGCCAGCGGACTAAGCCCCCGGGGGGATCCGCCTGGAAACACCATATATTTT.

V usage is TRBV3-1 (or the pseudogene TRBV3-2) and J usage is TRBJ1-1; 8 nucleotides agree with TRBD1. Germline CDR1 and CDR2: LGHDT and YNNKEL (reference sequence). This CDR3 is 15 amino acids long. Germline trimming cut 4 bases from V and 2 bases from J; bases unmatched to any gene: 6. This chain's CDR3 is CASSPTGQGNTEAFF. The CDR3 nucleotides are TGTGCCAGCAGCCCGACCGGACAGGGAAACACTGAAGCTTTCTTT.

The chain joins TRBV5-4 to TRBJ2-3; TRBD2 aligns across 8 bases. After removal of 1 base from V and 1 base from J, the junction contained 5 bases not matched to a gene. The CDR3 extends over 16 amino acids. Per the germline V gene, CDR1 is SGHNT and CDR2 is YYREEE (reference sequence). The CDR3 DNA follows: TGTGCCAGCAGCTTGAAAGCGGGGGTGGGCACAGATACGCAGTATTTT. Encoded protein: CASSLKAGVGTDTQYF. The entire variable domain, with the rest obtained from reference TRBV5-4 and TRBJ2-3, is as follows: ETGVTQSPTHLIKTRGQQVTLRCSSQSGHNTVSWYQQALGQGPQFIFQYYREEENGRGNFPPRFSGLQFPNYSSELNVNALELDDSALYLCASSLKAGVGTDTQYFGPGTRLTVL.

J is TRBJ2-5 and V is TRBV18; 7 nucleotides line up with TRBD2. The germline CDR1 and CDR2 sequences are KGHSH and LQKENI. The CDR3 consists of 14 residues. V was clipped by 0 bases and J by 5 bases; unmatched bases: 3. DNA for the CDR3: TGTGCCAGCTCACCACCAGCGGGGAGGGAGACCCAGTACTTC. As protein: CASSPPAGRETQYF.

V usage is TRBV28 and J usage is TRBJ1-4, with D possibly being TRBD1 (5 bases). The V end lost 8 bases, the J end lost 8 bases, and 24 bases lay between the germline ends. CDR3 length: 16 residues. The germline gives CDR1 MDHEN, CDR2 SYDVKM. CDR3 DNA sequence: TGTGCCAGCTGGCGCGGGACGGGAGGCATCGGCGAAAAACTGTTTTTT. Translating gives CASWRGTGGIGEKLFF. The variable domain in full, with the rest retrieved from reference TRBV28 and TRBJ1-4, is DVKVTQSSRYLVKRTGEKVFLECVQDMDHENMFWYRQDPGLGLRLIYFSYDVKMKEKGDIPEGYSVSREKKERFSLILESASTNQTSMYLCASWRGTGGIGEKLFFGSGTQLSVL.

This sequence joins TRBV29-1 and TRBJ2-6; TRBD1 agrees at 7 bases. The germline CDR1 and CDR2 sequences are SQVTM and ANQGSEA. Trimming removed 5 bases from V and 0 bases from J; junction bases left unmatched: 4. This CDR3 spans 15 amino acids. The CDR3 region has the DNA TGCAGCGTTCCGGGACAGAGCTCTGGGGCCAACGTCCTGACTTTC. This sequence encodes CSVPGQSSGANVLTF.